One sample yielded the 5 T cell receptor beta chains listed below, sequenced in a study of blood T cell repertoires in COVID-19. Clones were sequenced by immunoSEQ multiplex PCR, and TCRdb holds only the in-frame ones, with some missing. This table has some 460,000 clones, 70% to 90% appearing once. Sequences were obtained from PBMCs or T cells enriched from blood (not recorded which). These TCRs come from a woman in her late teens or twenties with acute COVID-19.

This sequence joins TRBV10-3 and TRBJ1-3; 11 nucleotides agree with TRBD1. Germline assignment: CDR1 ENHRY and CDR2 SYGVKD. The CDR3 runs 15 residues. V dropped 4 bases and J dropped 3; count of bases not matched to a gene: 2. The CDR3 here is CAISGDRGSGNTIYF. CDR3 bases: TGTGCCATCAGTGGGGACAGGGGGAGTGGAAACACCATATATTTT.

The genes are TRBV12-3 or TRBV12-4 and TRBJ2-7; D is ambiguous. Trimming removed 5 bases from V and 2 bases from J, with 7 bases in between. There are 12 residues in the CDR3. The CDR3 spells CASSLSTYEQYF. The CDR3 DNA follows: TGTGCCAGCAGTCTATCAACCTACGAGCAGTACTTC.

This clone was seen a few times. V and J are TRBV5-4 and TRBJ1-1, with TRBD1 matching over 7 bases. Germline V lookup: CDR1 SGHNT, CDR2 YYREEE (reference sequence). This CDR3 comprises 14 residues. The trim removed 7 bases at V and 0 bases at J, leaving 6 bases unmatched. DNA of the CDR3: TGTGCCAGCTCAACGGGACAGTTGAACACTGAAGCTTTCTTT. It codes for CASSTGQLNTEAFF.

CDR3 loop: CASRITPGLSGELFF. CDR3 DNA sequence: TGTGCCAGCAGAATTACGCCCGGACTAAGCGGGGAGCTGTTTTTT. The chain carries TRBV6-5 and TRBJ2-2, with D possibly being TRBD2 (6 bases). Germline V gene sequence: CDR1 MNHEY, CDR2 SVGAGI. Trimming stripped 6 bases from V and 7 bases from J, with 18 bases between. The CDR3 sequence is 15 residues long.

V is TRBV7-3 and J is TRBJ2-2; 10 bases agree with TRBD2. CDR1 and CDR2 (germline): SGHTA, FQGTGA. Trimming removed 4 bases from V and 0 bases from J; junction bases left unmatched: 11. The CDR3 contains 19 residues. For the CDR3, the DNA is TGTGCCAGCAGCTCAAGCCTTAGCGGGGGGCTTACGAACACCGGGGAGCTGTTTTTT. It codes for CASSSSLSGGLTNTGELFF.